The sequence of this T cell receptor beta chain was determined in a study of control samples from healthy donors and cancer patients. V shed 6 bases and J shed 0 bases, with 10 bases lying between them. Germline values: CDR1 SNHLY, CDR2 FYNNEI. The CDR3 is made up of 14 amino acids. This table comes from immunoSEQ multiplex PCR, and its TCRdb copy is limited to in-frame clones, with some not included. The sample has 94,000 or so clones, less than 85% seen once; the top ten hold approximately 38%. This clonotype was obtained from a man in his 70s with lung cancer. Sequenced material: PBMCs. The V gene is TRBV2, the J gene TRBJ2-3, with D possibly called TRBD1 or TRBD2 (5 bases each). The CDR3: CASRRDASTDTQYF. The CDR3 DNA reads TGTGCCAGCAGACGGGACGCTAGCACAGATACGCAGTATTTT. The complete variable domain, with remaining parts taken from reference TRBV2 and TRBJ2-3, reads EPEVTQTPSHQVTQMGQEVILRCVPISNHLYFYWYRQILGQKVEFLVSFYNNEISEKSEIFDDQFSVERPDGSNFTLKIRSTKLEDSAMYFCASRRDASTDTQYFGPGTRLTVL.